This TCR beta chain came from a study of long-term antiretroviral therapy in people with HIV. Run at survey level, the immunoSEQ assay was version v3.0. Profiling relied on immunoSEQ multiplex PCR, and the TCRdb table lists in-frame clones only, not all of them. The sample holds roughly 9,100 clones, about four fifths seen once. The V end was cut by 5 bases, the J end by 1 base, with 18 bases between. The CDR3 runs to 17 residues. Germline V gene data show CDR1 as SEHNR and CDR2 as FQNEAQ (reference sequence). The sequence came from a man in his forties with HIV. The sample in question was unsorted PBMCs, obtained 1.8 years before starting antiretroviral therapy. This chain uses TRBV7-9 with TRBJ2-1; D is perhaps TRBD1 or TRBD2 (7 bases each). Written as DNA, the CDR3 is TGTGCCAGCAGCCCTGGGAGGGGGCTAGAATCCTACAATGAGCAGTTCTTC. Translating it yields CASSPGRGLESYNEQFF.